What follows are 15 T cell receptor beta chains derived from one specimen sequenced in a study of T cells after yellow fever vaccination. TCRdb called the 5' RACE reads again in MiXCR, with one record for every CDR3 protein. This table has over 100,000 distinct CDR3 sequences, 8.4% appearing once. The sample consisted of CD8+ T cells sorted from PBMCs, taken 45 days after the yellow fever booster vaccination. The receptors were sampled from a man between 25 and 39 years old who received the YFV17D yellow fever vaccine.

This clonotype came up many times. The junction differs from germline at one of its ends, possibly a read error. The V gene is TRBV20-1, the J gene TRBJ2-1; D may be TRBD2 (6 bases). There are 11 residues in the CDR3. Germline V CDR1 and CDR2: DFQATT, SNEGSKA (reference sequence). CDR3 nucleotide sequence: TGCAGTGCTCCAGGTCCTTGGACTATGAAGTTC. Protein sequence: CSAPGPWTMKF.

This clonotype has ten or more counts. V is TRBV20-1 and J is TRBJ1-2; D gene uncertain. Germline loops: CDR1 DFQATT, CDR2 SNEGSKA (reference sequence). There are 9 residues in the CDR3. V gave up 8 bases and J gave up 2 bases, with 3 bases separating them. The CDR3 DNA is TGCAGTCCCAACTATGGCTACACCTTC. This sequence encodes CSPNYGYTF.

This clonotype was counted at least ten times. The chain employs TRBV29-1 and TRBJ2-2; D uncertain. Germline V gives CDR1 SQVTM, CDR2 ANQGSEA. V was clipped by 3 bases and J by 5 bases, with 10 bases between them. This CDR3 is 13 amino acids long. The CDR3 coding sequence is TGCAGCGTTGAGAGGATTTATACCGGGGAGCTGTTTTTT. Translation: CSVERIYTGELFF.

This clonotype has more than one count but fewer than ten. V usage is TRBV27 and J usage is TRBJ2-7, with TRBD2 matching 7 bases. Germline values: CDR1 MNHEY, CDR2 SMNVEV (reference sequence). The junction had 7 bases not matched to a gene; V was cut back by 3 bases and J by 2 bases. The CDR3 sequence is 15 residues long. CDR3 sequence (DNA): TGTGCCAGCAGTTTCTTGCTAGCGGAAACCTACGAGCAGTACTTC. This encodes CASSFLLAETYEQYF.

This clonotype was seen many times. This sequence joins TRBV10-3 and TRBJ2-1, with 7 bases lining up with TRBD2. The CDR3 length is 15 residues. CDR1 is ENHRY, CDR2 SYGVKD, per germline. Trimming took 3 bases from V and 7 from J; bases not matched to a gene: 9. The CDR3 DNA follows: TGTGCCATCAGTGAAAATGCGGGAGTCCCAAATGAGCAGTTCTTC. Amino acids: CAISENAGVPNEQFF.

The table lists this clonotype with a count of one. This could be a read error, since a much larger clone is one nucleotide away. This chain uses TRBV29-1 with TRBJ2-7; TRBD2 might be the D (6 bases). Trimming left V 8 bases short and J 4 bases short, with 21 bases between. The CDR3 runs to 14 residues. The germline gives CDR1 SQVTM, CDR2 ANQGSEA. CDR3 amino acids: CSIAGLAKGYEQYF. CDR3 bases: TGCAGCATTGCAGGTCTAGCGAAGGGGTACGAGCAGTACTTC.

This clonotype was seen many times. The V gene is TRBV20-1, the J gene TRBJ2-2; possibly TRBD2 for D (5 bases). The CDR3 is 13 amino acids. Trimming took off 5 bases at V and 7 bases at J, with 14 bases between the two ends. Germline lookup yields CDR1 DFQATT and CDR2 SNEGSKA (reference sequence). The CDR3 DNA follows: TGCAGTGCTTTTAACAGCGGAGACGGGGAGCTGTTTTTT. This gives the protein CSAFNSGDGELFF.

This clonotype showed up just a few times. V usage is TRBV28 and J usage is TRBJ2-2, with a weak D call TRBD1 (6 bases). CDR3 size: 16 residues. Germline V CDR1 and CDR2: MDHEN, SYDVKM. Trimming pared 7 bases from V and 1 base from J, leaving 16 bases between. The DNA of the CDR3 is TGTGCCAGCACCCTCTGGGGGCGCGGGAACACCGGGGAGCTGTTTTTT. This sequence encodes CASTLWGRGNTGELFF.

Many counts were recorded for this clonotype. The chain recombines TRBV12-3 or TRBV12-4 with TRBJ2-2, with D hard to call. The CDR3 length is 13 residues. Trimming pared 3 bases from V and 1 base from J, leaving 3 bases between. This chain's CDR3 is CASSLRNTGELFF. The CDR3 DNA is TGTGCCAGCAGTTTGAGGAACACCGGGGAGCTGTTTTTT.

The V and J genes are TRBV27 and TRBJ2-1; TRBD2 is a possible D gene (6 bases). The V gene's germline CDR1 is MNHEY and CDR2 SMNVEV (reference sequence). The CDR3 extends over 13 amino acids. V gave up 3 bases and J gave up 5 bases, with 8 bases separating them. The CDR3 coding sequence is TGTGCCAGCAGTTTTGGACTAAACAATGAGCAGTTCTTC. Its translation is CASSFGLNNEQFF.

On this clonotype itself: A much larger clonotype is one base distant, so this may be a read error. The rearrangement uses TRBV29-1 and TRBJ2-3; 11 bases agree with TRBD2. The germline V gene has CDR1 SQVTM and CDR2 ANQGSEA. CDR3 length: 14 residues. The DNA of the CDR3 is TGCAGAGTTGGGACTAGCGGCCCCACAGATACGCAGTATTTT. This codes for CRVGTSGPTDTQYF.

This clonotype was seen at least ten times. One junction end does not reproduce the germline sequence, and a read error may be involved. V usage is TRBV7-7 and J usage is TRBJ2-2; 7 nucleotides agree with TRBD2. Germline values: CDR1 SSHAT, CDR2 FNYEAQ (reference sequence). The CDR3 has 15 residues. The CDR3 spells CASSLGAGRTGELFF. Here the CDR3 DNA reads TGTGCTAGCAGCTTAGGAGCGGGACGCACCGGGGAGCTGTTTTTT.

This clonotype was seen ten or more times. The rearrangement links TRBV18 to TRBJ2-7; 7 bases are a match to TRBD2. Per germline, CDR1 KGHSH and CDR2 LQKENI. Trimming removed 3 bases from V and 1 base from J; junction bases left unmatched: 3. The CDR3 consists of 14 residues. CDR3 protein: CASSPGGGSYEQYF. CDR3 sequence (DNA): TGTGCCAGCTCACCCGGCGGGGGATCCTACGAGCAGTACTTC. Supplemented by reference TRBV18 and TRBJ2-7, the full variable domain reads NAGVMQNPRHLVRRRGQEARLRCSPMKGHSHVYWYRQLPEEGLKFMVYLQKENIIDESGMPKERFSAEFPKEGPSILRIQQVVRGDSAAYFCASSPGGGSYEQYFGPGTRLTVT.

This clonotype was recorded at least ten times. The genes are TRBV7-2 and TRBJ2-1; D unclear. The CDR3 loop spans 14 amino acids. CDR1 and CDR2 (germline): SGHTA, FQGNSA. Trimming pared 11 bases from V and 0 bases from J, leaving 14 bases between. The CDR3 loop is CAVNGLSSYNEQFF. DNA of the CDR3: TGTGCCGTCAACGGGTTGAGCTCCTACAATGAGCAGTTCTTC.

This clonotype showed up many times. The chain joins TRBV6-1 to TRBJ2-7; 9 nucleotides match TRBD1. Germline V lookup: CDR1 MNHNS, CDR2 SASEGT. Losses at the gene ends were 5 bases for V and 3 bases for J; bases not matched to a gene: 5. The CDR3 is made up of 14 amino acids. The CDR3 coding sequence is TGTGCCAGCAGTCCCGGGACAGGGATCTACGAGCAGTACTTC. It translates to CASSPGTGIYEQYF.